Below are 17 T cell receptor beta chains sequenced from a single sample in a study of blood T cell repertoires in COVID-19. The protocol was immunoSEQ multiplex PCR, while the TCRdb copy is restricted to in-frame clones and leaves out a portion. The top ten clones hold under 2.5% of a sample with some 220,000 clones, about 82% of them seen once. Sequences were obtained from peripheral blood. These receptors all come from a woman in her 70s with COVID-19, enrolled during active disease.

The chain uses TRBV7-2 and TRBJ2-1; D uncertain. Trimming took off 6 bases at V and 10 bases at J, with 13 bases between the two ends. CDR1 and CDR2 (germline): SGHTA, FQGNSA. The CDR3 contains 12 residues. The CDR3 loop is CASSLRVSEQFF. The CDR3 DNA reads TGTGCCAGCAGTTTACGGGTCTCAGAGCAGTTCTTC. Drawing the rest from reference TRBV7-2 and TRBJ2-1, the complete variable domain is GAGVSQSPSNKVTEKGKDVELRCDPISGHTALYWYRQSLGQGLEFLIYFQGNSAPDKSGLPSDRFSAERTGGSVSTLTIQRTQQEDSAVYLCASSLRVSEQFFGPGTRLTVL.

The chain links TRBV21-1 to TRBJ2-7; the D call TRBD1 from the table was never checked on the DNA. TRBV21-1 is recorded as a pseudogene. The CDR3 spans 14 residues. The CDR3 DNA is TGTGCCAGCAGCGCTCCGGAACAGGGTTACGAGCAGTACTTC. It yields the protein CASSAPEQGYEQYF.

This sequence joins TRBV5-1 and TRBJ2-1; a possible D gene is TRBD1 (5 bases). Germline CDR1 reads SGHRS; CDR2 reads YFSETQ. The CDR3 covers 15 residues. Trimming took off 1 base at V and 5 bases at J, with 13 bases between the two ends. As DNA, the CDR3 is TGCGCCAGCAGCTTGTTAACAGGCCCAGACAATGAGCAGTTCTTC. Its translation is CASSLLTGPDNEQFF.

The rearrangement links TRBV7-8 to TRBJ1-1; D remains ambiguous. The V end was cut by 1 base, the J end by 8 bases, with 11 bases between. The CDR3 length is 13 residues. The germline gives CDR1 SGHVS, CDR2 FQNEAQ. The CDR3 nucleotides read TGTGCCAGCAGCTTAGGAGACATTTTAGAAGCTTTCTTT. Translated: CASSLGDILEAFF.

This chain uses TRBV6-5 with TRBJ2-7; tentative D call: TRBD1 (6 bases). Deletions cut 6 bases from V and 3 bases from J, with 12 bases between. The length of the CDR3 is 13 residues. The germline CDR1 and CDR2 sequences are MNHEY and SVGAGI. DNA for the CDR3: TGTGCCAGCAGGGAGACAGGATTCTACGAGCAGTACTTC. It translates to CASRETGFYEQYF.

The rearrangement uses TRBV9 and TRBJ1-6; the D gene is possibly TRBD1 (5 bases). This CDR3 contains 14 residues. Germline V gives CDR1 SGDLS, CDR2 YYNGEE. Trimming stripped 0 bases from V and 7 bases from J, with 8 bases between. The CDR3 DNA sequence: TGTGCCAGCAGCGTAGACAGGAGCAATTCACCCCTCCACTTT. This gives the protein CASSVDRSNSPLHF.

This clone has just one count. The chain carries TRBV5-4 and TRBJ1-6, with TRBD1 matching 11 bases. Trimming cost V 4 bases and J 2 bases; bases outside gene matches: 8. The CDR3 loop spans 18 amino acids. The V gene's germline CDR1 is SGHNT and CDR2 YYREEE (reference sequence). CDR3 sequence reads: CASSRGGTGGAYNSPLHF. Here the CDR3 DNA reads TGTGCCAGCAGCCGGGGTGGGACAGGGGGTGCCTATAATTCACCCCTCCACTTT.

The CDR3, as DNA: TGTGCCAGCAGCTTAGACAGGGCCGACTATGGCTACACCTTC. This translates into CASSLDRADYGYTF. The chain recombines TRBV7-2 with TRBJ1-2, with a possible D match to TRBD1 (6 bases). V was pared by 1 base and J by 3 bases, with 9 bases between. Germline CDR1 and CDR2: SGHTA and FQGNSA. The CDR3 is made up of 14 amino acids.

The chain is built from TRBV10-3 and TRBJ1-1; maybe TRBD1 (5 bases). Germline CDR1 reads ENHRY; CDR2 reads SYGVKD. CDR3 length: 12 amino acids. The ends were cut back, 4 bases at V and 8 bases at J, with 11 bases in the middle. The CDR3: CAISGAAGEAFF. The CDR3 DNA follows: TGTGCCATCAGTGGGGCAGCAGGGGAAGCTTTCTTT.

The chain links TRBV18 to TRBJ2-1; TRBD2 agrees at 11 bases. The CDR3 length is 18 residues. CDR1 is KGHSH, CDR2 LQKENI, per germline. V was clipped by 3 bases and J by 0 bases; unmatched bases: 7. This CDR3 is CASSPGLAAIHSYNEQFF. The CDR3 DNA reads TGTGCCAGCTCACCGGGACTAGCGGCCATTCACTCCTACAATGAGCAGTTCTTC.

This clone was found a few times. The chain uses TRBV27 and TRBJ1-2; 7 bases are a match to TRBD1. V lost 4 bases to trimming and J lost 3 bases; unmatched junction nucleotides: 14. Looked up from germline, CDR1 is MNHEY and CDR2 is SMNVEV (reference sequence). The CDR3 consists of 17 residues. CDR3 sequence (DNA): TGTGCCAGCAGTTCTATACCCCCGAGGGGGCAAGACTATGGCTACACCTTC. As protein: CASSSIPPRGQDYGYTF.

The CDR3 region is CASSLQGGDTIYF. The CDR3 DNA reads TGTGCCAGCAGCTTACAAGGGGGCGACACCATATATTTT. The chain recombines TRBV5-4 with TRBJ1-3; TRBD1 matches at 7 bases. Looked up from germline, CDR1 is SGHNT and CDR2 is YYREEE (reference sequence). There are 13 residues in the CDR3. Germline trimming cut 2 bases from V and 8 bases from J; bases unmatched to any gene: 4.

The chain joins TRBV3-1 (or the pseudogene TRBV3-2) to TRBJ1-2; D not certain. This CDR3 has 13 residues. The V and J ends lost 1 base and 8 bases respectively, with 11 bases between them. Germline CDR1 and CDR2: LGHDT and YNNKEL (reference sequence). The CDR3 region has the DNA TGTGCCAGCAGCCAAGGCATCCCAGAAGGCTACACCTTC. This encodes CASSQGIPEGYTF.

This sequence joins TRBV6-5 and TRBJ1-1, with 7 nucleotides matching TRBD1. This CDR3 region has 13 residues. Germline CDR1 MNHEY, CDR2 SVGAGI. V dropped 7 bases and J dropped 6; count of bases not matched to a gene: 8. The chain's CDR3 is CASTNPGTAEAFF. In nucleotides, the CDR3 is TGTGCCAGCACCAACCCCGGGACAGCTGAAGCTTTCTTT.

This clone has more than one count but fewer than ten. The genes are TRBV2 and TRBJ1-2, with 8 bases matching TRBD1. Germline CDR1 reads SNHLY; CDR2 reads FYNNEI. J lost 8 bases, V lost 5 bases, and 13 bases had no gene match. This CDR3 is 15 amino acids long. CDR3 nucleotides: TGTGCCAGCAGTTTAGGAGACAGGGGCCTTGGGGGCTACACCTTC. Translated, it gives CASSLGDRGLGGYTF. The entire variable domain, with the rest obtained from reference TRBV2 and TRBJ1-2, is as follows: EPEVTQTPSHQVTQMGQEVILRCVPISNHLYFYWYRQILGQKVEFLVSFYNNEISEKSEIFDDQFSVERPDGSNFTLKIRSTKLEDSAMYFCASSLGDRGLGGYTFGSGTRLTVV.

The chain links TRBV6-2 or TRBV6-3 to TRBJ2-5; the match to TRBD1 covers 9 bases. Germline CDR1 and CDR2: MNHEY and SVGEGT. The junction had 9 bases not matched to a gene; V was cut back by 6 bases and J by 4 bases. The CDR3 contains 15 residues. The CDR3 DNA is TGTGCCAGCAGCGACCGGGACAGGGTCCCAGAGACCCAGTACTTC. Encoded protein: CASSDRDRVPETQYF.

The gene calls are TRBV4-3 and TRBJ2-2; no firm D call. The CDR3 runs 14 residues. The ends were cut back, 0 bases at V and 3 bases at J, with 5 bases in the middle. Germline V gene lookup returns CDR1 LGHNA and CDR2 YSLEER. The DNA of the CDR3 is TGCGCCAGCAGCCAAGACAGATACACCGGGGAGCTGTTTTTT. It encodes CASSQDRYTGELFF.